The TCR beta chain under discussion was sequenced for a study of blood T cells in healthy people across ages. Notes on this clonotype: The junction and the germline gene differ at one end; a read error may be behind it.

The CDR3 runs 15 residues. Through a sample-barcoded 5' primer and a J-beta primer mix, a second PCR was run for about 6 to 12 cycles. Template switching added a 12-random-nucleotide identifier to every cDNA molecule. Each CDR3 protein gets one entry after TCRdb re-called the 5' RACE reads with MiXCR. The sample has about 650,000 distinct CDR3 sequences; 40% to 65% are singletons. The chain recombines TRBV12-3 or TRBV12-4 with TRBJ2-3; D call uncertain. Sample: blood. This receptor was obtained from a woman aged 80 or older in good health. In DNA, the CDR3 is TGTGCCAGCAGTTTTAACACAGATAGCACAGATACGCAATATTTT. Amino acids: CASSFNTDSTDTQYF.